This T cell receptor beta chain is from a study of tumor-infiltrating lymphocytes in primary liver carcinoma. The source material, about 18-33 mg of unsorted bulk tissue, was used to co-extract RNA and DNA. As concerns this clonotype: Since the CDR3 does not end with the conserved phenylalanine or tryptophan, this likely comes from a read error.

CDR3 length: 14 residues. Trimming left V 4 bases short and J 4 bases short, with 10 bases between. Germline V CDR1 and CDR2: LGHNA, YNFKEQ. Total RNA (roughly 540 ng) served as template for TCR beta cDNA synthesis primed by a constant-region primer. Libraries covering TCR beta were generated through three nested multiplex PCR rounds (using a slightly modified ARM-PCR). Use of TRBV1-TRBV30 forward primers with a C-beta reverse primer characterized the first two PCR rounds, which lasted ten to eleven cycles each. One entry per CDR3 protein, called by TCRdb with MiXCR from the multiplex PCR reads. This table has around 80,000 distinct CDR3 sequences, roughly 72% appearing once.

J is TRBJ2-2 and V is TRBV4-2; no reliable D call. The receptor's source is a man between 35 and 55 years old with primary liver carcinoma and hepatitis B virus infection. Sequences were obtained from tumor-adjacent normal liver tissue. CDR3 bases: TGTGCCAGCAGCCCGGAACGTTCCACCGGGGAGCTGTTTCTT. As protein: CASSPERSTGELFL.